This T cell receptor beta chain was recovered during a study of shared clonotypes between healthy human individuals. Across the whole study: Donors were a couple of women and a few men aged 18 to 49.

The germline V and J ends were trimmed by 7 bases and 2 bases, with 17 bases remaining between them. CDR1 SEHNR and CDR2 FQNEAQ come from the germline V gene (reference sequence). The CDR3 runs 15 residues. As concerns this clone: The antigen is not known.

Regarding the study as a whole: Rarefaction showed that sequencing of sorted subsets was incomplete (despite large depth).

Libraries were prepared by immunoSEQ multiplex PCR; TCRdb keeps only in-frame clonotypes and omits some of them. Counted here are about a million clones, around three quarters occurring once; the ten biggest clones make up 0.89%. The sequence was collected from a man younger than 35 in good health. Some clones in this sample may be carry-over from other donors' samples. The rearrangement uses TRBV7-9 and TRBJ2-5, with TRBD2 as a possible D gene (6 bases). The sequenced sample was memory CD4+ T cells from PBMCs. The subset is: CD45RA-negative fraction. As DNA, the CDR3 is TGTGCCAGCACCCCGGTGGGGGGTTTGCAAGAGACCCAGTACTTC. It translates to CASTPVGGLQETQYF.